These 11 T cell receptor beta chains were sequenced from one sample in a study of identifying expanded T cells in peripheral blood. Sequencing was performed with immunoSEQ multiplex PCR; in TCRdb, only in-frame clones are kept and a portion is missing. This sample yields approximately 100,000 clones, of which roughly 90% are seen a single time; approximately 16% belongs to the top ten. The sequenced sample was blood. All receptors derive from a person between 18 and 75 years old in good health.

The chain links TRBV11-3 to TRBJ1-5, with D unclear. The CDR3 contains 17 residues. Deletions cut 1 base from V and 9 bases from J, with 22 bases between. The germline V gene encodes CDR1 SGHNT and CDR2 YENEEA. For the CDR3, the DNA is TGTGCCAGCAGCTTAGGTAGGAGGGCCCAGCTAGATCTGCCCCAGCATTTT. Residues: CASSLGRRAQLDLPQHF. Complete variable domain (other parts from reference TRBV11-3 and TRBJ1-5): EAGVVQSPRYKIIEKKQPVAFWCNPISGHNTLYWYLQNLGQGPELLIRYENEEAVDDSQLPKDRFSAERLKGVDSTLKIQPAELGDSAVYLCASSLGRRAQLDLPQHFGDGTRLSIL.

V and J are TRBV15 and TRBJ1-4; tentative D call: TRBD1 (5 bases). CDR3 length: 15 amino acids. CDR1 and CDR2 from the germline V gene are LNHNV and YYDKDF (reference sequence). Trimming removed 0 bases from V and 4 bases from J, with 9 bases in between. Here the CDR3 reads CATSREGANNEKLFF. CDR3 DNA: TGTGCCACCAGCAGAGAAGGGGCGAATAATGAAAAACTGTTTTTT.

The chain has TRBV11-3 and TRBJ2-7; 9 bases map to TRBD1. V lost 3 bases, J lost 1 base, and 1 base stayed unmatched. The CDR3 spans 14 residues. The V gene's germline CDR1 is SGHNT and CDR2 YENEEA. The CDR3 reads CASSLDRGSYEQYF. Written as DNA, the CDR3 is TGTGCCAGCAGCTTGGACAGGGGATCCTACGAGCAGTACTTC.

This sequence joins TRBV19 and TRBJ2-3, with D perhaps matching TRBD1 (6 bases). This CDR3 contains 14 residues. V was trimmed by 5 bases and J by 1 base, leaving 10 bases between them. The germline CDR1 and CDR2 sequences are LNHDA and SQIVND (reference sequence). In nucleotides, the CDR3 is TGTGCCAGTAGTTTTTCAGGGGGCACAGATACGCAGTATTTT. Translating it yields CASSFSGGTDTQYF.

The chain carries TRBV7-9 and TRBJ1-1; 10 bases are shared with TRBD1. Germline-derived CDR1 and CDR2 are SEHNR and FQNEAQ (reference sequence). V lost 3 bases, J lost 6 bases, and 4 bases stayed unmatched. This CDR3 has 14 residues. Here the CDR3 reads CASSLGQGMAEAFF. CDR3 nucleotide sequence: TGTGCCAGCAGCTTGGGACAGGGGATGGCTGAAGCTTTCTTT.

The gene calls are TRBV9 and TRBJ2-3; D possibly corresponds to TRBD2 (6 bases). This CDR3 is 17 amino acids long. Per the germline V gene, CDR1 is SGDLS and CDR2 is YYNGEE. V lost 4 bases, J lost 4 bases, and 22 bases lay in between. This CDR3 is CASSLTQTSRSPDTQYF. The CDR3 DNA reads TGTGCCAGCAGCCTAACACAAACTAGCAGATCACCAGATACGCAGTATTTT. Together with reference TRBV9 and TRBJ2-3, the CDR3 gives the full variable domain: DSGVTQTPKHLITATGQRVTLRCSPRSGDLSVYWYQQSLDQGLQFLIQYYNGEERAKGNILERFSAQQFPDLHSELNLSSLELGDSALYFCASSLTQTSRSPDTQYFGPGTRLTVL.

The V gene is TRBV10-3, the J gene TRBJ2-3, with unresolved D. Trimming left V 2 bases short and J 3 bases short, with 18 bases between. CDR1 and CDR2 (germline): ENHRY, SYGVKD. The CDR3 totals 17 residues. In DNA, the CDR3 is TGTGCCATCAGTGAGAAAGGAGAACTGCACGGGACAGATACGCAGTATTTT. Its protein product is CAISEKGELHGTDTQYF.

This clone was seen once. The chain is built from TRBV28 and TRBJ1-5; D gene ambiguous. Germline-derived CDR1 and CDR2 are MDHEN and SYDVKM. V was trimmed by 5 bases and J by 0 bases, leaving 8 bases between them. The CDR3 has 14 amino acids. CDR3 loop: CASSPEYSNQPQHF. DNA of the CDR3: TGTGCCAGCAGTCCGGAGTATAGCAATCAGCCCCAGCATTTT.

The genes are TRBV7-9 and TRBJ2-1; TRBD2 agrees at 12 bases. The J segment lost 5 bases and the V segment lost 5 bases, leaving 7 bases of the junction unmatched. This CDR3 region has 16 residues. CDR1 is SEHNR and CDR2 is FQNEAQ in the germline V gene (reference sequence). CDR3 DNA: TGTGCCAGCAGCCCGAGGCGGACTAGCGGGGACAATGAGCAGTTCTTC. Translation gives CASSPRRTSGDNEQFF.

The chain joins TRBV27 to TRBJ2-1; D unresolved. Germline V gene lookup returns CDR1 MNHEY and CDR2 SMNVEV (reference sequence). Deletions cut 5 bases from V and 0 bases from J, with 20 bases between. The CDR3 contains 18 residues. DNA of the CDR3: TGTGCCAGCAGTCGCCGGGCACCGAGCTCTGACTCCTACAATGAGCAGTTCTTC. Translated, it gives CASSRRAPSSDSYNEQFF.

V usage is TRBV9 and J usage is TRBJ2-1, with D maybe TRBD1 (5 bases). V was trimmed by 0 bases and J by 8 bases, leaving 12 bases between them. Germline-derived CDR1 and CDR2 are SGDLS and YYNGEE. The CDR3 sequence is 14 residues long. CDR3 nucleotides: TGTGCCAGCAGCGTAGACCCGGGCAGGGATGAGCAGTTCTTC. Translated: CASSVDPGRDEQFF.